What follows are 4 T cell receptor beta chains derived from one specimen sequenced in a study of chemoradiotherapy in HPV16-positive cancers. Only in-frame clones appear in the TCRdb table, and some are missing; sequencing was by immunoSEQ multiplex PCR. Of over a thousand clones listed, more than 80% were seen once; the top ten hold less than 6%. The sample consisted of tumor tissue, taken from a patient who underwent chemoradiotherapy. The receptors were gathered from a human donor with HPV-associated anogenital cancer.

The chain joins TRBV4-3 to TRBJ1-1; 8 nucleotides agree with TRBD1. The germline CDR1 and CDR2 sequences are LGHNA and YSLEER. With 4 bases clipped from V and 5 bases from J, the junction kept 6 bases outside the gene matches. The CDR3 extends over 14 amino acids. The CDR3 region is CASSRGQGGTEAFF. The CDR3 DNA reads as TGCGCCAGCAGCCGCGGACAGGGAGGTACTGAAGCTTTCTTT.

The chain employs TRBV5-1 and TRBJ2-1; D remains unclear. The CDR3 is 16 residues long. The germline V and J ends were trimmed by 3 bases and 2 bases, with 15 bases remaining between them. The germline gives CDR1 SGHRS, CDR2 YFSETQ. The CDR3 sequence is CASSSRELSPYNEQFF. The DNA of the CDR3 is TGCGCCAGCAGCTCTCGAGAACTAAGTCCCTACAATGAGCAGTTCTTC.

The J gene is TRBJ2-1, the V gene TRBV5-1; unclear D gene. Germline V gene lookup returns CDR1 SGHRS and CDR2 YFSETQ. The germline V and J ends were trimmed by 4 bases and 6 bases, with 11 bases remaining between them. The CDR3 length is 13 residues. Here the CDR3 DNA reads TGCGCCAGCAGCCCCCAAAAGGTCAATGAGCAGTTCTTC. Translation: CASSPQKVNEQFF.

The rearrangement links TRBV5-1 to TRBJ2-3; 7 nucleotides line up with TRBD1. This CDR3 contains 15 residues. Germline CDR1 reads SGHRS; CDR2 reads YFSETQ. V shed 3 bases, J shed 6 bases, and the junction held 10 bases outside the gene matches. CDR3 DNA: TGCGCCAGCAGCTCCGAAGGGGGCGCATGGGATACGCAGTATTTT. The encoded protein is CASSSEGGAWDTQYF. The full variable domain, rest sourced from reference TRBV5-1 and TRBJ2-3, is KAGVTQTPRYLIKTRGQQVTLSCSPISGHRSVSWYQQTPGQGLQFLFEYFSETQRNKGNFPGRFSGRQFSNSRSEMNVSTLELGDSALYLCASSSEGGAWDTQYFGPGTRLTVL.